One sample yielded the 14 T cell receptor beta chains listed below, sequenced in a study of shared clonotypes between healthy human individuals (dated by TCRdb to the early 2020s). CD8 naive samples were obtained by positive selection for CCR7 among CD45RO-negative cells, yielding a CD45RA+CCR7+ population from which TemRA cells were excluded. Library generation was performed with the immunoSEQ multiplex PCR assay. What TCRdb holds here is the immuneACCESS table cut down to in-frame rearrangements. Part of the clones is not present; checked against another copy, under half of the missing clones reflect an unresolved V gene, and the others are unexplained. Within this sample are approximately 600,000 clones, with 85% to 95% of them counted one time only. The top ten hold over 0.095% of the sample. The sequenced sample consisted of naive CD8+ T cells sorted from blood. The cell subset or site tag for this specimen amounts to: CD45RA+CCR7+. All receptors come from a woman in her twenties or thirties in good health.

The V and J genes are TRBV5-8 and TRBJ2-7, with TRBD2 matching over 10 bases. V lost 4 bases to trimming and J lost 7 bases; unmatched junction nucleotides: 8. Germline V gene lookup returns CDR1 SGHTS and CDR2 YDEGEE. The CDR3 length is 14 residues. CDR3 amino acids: CASSMLAGVMEQYF. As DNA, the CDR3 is TGTGCCAGCAGCATGCTAGCGGGAGTTATGGAGCAGTACTTC.

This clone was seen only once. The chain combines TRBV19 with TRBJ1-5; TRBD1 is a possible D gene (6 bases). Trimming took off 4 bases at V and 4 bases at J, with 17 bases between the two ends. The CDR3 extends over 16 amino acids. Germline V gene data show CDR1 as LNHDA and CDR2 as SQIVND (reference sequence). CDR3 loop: CASSTGHLSINQPQHF. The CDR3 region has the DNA TGTGCCAGTAGTACGGGACATCTCAGTATAAATCAGCCCCAGCATTTT.

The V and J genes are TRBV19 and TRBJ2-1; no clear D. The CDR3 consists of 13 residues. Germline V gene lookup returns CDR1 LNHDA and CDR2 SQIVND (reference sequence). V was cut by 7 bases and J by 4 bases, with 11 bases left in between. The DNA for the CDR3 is TGTGCCAGTACCGCGACTGGTTACAATGAGCAGTTCTTC. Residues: CASTATGYNEQFF. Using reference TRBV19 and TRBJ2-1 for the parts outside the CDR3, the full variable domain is DGGITQSPKYLFRKEGQNVTLSCEQNLNHDAMYWYRQDPGQGLRLIYYSQIVNDFQKGDIAEGYSVSREKKESFPLTVTSAQKNPTAFYLCASTATGYNEQFFGPGTRLTVL.

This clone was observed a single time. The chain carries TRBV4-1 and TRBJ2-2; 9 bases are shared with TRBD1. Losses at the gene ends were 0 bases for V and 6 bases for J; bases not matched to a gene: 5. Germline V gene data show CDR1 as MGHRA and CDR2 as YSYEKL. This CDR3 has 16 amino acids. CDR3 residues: CASSQDLGTGSGELFF. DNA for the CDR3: TGCGCCAGCAGCCAAGATCTCGGGACAGGGTCCGGGGAGCTGTTTTTT.

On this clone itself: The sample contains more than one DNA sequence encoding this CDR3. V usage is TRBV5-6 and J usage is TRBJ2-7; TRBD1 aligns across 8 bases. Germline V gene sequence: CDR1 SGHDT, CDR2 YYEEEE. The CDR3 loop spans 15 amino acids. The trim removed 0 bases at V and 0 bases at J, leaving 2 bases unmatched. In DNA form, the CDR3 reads TGTGCCAGCAGCTTGGGACAGGGGTACTCCTACGAGCAGTACTTC. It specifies CASSLGQGYSYEQYF.

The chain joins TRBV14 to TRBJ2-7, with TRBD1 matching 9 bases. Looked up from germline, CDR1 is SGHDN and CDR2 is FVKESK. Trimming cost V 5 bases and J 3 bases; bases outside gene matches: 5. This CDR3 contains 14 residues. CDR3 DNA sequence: TGTGCCAGCAGCGATAAGGACAGGGGCTACGAGCAGTACTTC. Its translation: CASSDKDRGYEQYF.

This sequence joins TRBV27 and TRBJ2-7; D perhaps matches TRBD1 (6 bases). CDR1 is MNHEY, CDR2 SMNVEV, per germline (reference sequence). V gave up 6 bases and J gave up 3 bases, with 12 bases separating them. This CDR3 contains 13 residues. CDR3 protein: CASRKLQGYEQYF. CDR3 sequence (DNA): TGTGCCAGCAGAAAATTACAGGGCTACGAGCAGTACTTC.

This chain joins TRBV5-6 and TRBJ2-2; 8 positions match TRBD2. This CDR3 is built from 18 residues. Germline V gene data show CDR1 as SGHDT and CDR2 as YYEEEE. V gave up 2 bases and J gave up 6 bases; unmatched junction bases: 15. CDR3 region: CASSFTGLTSAPAGELFF. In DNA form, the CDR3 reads TGTGCCAGCAGCTTTACAGGGTTGACTAGCGCCCCAGCCGGGGAGCTGTTTTTT. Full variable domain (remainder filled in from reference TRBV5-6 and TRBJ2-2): DAGVTQSPTHLIKTRGQQVTLRCSPKSGHDTVSWYQQALGQGPQFIFQYYEEEERQRGNFPDRFSGHQFPNYSSELNVNALLLGDSALYLCASSFTGLTSAPAGELFFGEGSRLTVL.

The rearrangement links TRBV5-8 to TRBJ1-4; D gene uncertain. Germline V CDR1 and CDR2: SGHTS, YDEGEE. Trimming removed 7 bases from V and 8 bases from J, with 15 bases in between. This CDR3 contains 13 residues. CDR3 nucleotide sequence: TGTGCCAGCGGACTGGAACCCCGAGAAAAACTGTTTTTT. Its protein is CASGLEPREKLFF.

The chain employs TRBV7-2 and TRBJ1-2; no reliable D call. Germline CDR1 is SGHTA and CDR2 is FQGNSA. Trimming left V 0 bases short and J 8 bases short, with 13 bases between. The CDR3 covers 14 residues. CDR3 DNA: TGTGCCAGCAGCTTAGCGTCTTCCTCAGGAGGCTACACCTTC. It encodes CASSLASSSGGYTF.

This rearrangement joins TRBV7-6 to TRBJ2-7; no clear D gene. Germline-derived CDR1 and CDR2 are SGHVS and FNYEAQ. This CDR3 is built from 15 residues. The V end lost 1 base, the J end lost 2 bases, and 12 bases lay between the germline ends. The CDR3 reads CASSLGPGTPYEQYF. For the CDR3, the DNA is TGTGCCAGCAGCTTAGGTCCCGGAACGCCCTACGAGCAGTACTTC.

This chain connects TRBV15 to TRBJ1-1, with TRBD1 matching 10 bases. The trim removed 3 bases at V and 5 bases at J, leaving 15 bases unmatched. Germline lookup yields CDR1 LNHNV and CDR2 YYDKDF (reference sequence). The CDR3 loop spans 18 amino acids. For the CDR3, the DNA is TGTGCCACCAGCAGGCTTATCCTAACCGGGACAGGGGATACTGAAGCTTTCTTT. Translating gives CATSRLILTGTGDTEAFF.

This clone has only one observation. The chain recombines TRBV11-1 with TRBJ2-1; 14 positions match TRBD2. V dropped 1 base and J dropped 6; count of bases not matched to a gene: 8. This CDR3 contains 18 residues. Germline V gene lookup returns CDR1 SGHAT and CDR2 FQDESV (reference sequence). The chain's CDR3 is CASSLEPGLAGVSNEQFF. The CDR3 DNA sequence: TGTGCCAGCAGCTTAGAGCCGGGACTAGCGGGAGTGAGCAATGAGCAGTTCTTC.

The CDR3 region is CASSSSWGQALEQYF. The CDR3 DNA reads TGCGCCAGCAGCTCAAGCTGGGGACAGGCTCTCGAGCAGTACTTC. The V call is TRBV4-1, the J call TRBJ2-7; 8 bases are shared with TRBD1. CDR1 and CDR2 from the germline V gene are MGHRA and YSYEKL. The CDR3 sequence is 15 residues long. Unmatched junction bases numbered 12, after V lost 5 bases and J lost 6 bases.